The 18 T cell receptor beta chains below were found in one sample sequenced in a study of T-cell memory formation after mild COVID-19 (dated by TCRdb to about 2021). Preparation of the library involved 5' RACE. Sequencer: Illumina NovaSeq 6000. Starting from the raw public reads, TCRdb applied fastp trimming at Q25, assembled clones with MiXCR and retained in-frame beta chains. Every distinct CDR3 protein forms one entry, paired with its most common genes and DNA. The sample has 65,000 to 95,000 distinct CDR3 sequences on record, roughly 13% of them singletons. In total, the top ten clones hold around 41% of the sample. Sequenced material: PBMCs or a T cell subset sorted from them (not recorded which). Receptor source: a man aged 18 to 29 who had mild COVID-19 (a few samples of this study predate the infection). The sample titles of this study are shuffled in the database, so cell type and time point are left out; the donor was told from shared clones.

The chain has TRBV5-1 and TRBJ1-2, with D uncertain. In germline, CDR1 is SGHRS, CDR2 YFSETQ. Trimming removed 0 bases at V and 4 bases at J, with 13 bases between. The CDR3 covers 15 residues. The CDR3 sequence: CASSLDPGTLYGYTF. In DNA form, the CDR3 reads TGCGCCAGCAGCTTGGATCCAGGTACCCTCTATGGCTACACCTTC.

The CDR3 coding sequence is TGTGCCAGCAGCTTACTGCTGGACGCGGGTCATAAAGAGACCCAGTACTTC. It encodes CASSLLLDAGHKETQYF. The rearrangement links TRBV7-9 to TRBJ2-5; D perhaps matches TRBD2 (5 bases). With 2 bases removed from V and 3 bases from J, the gap between germline ends came to 19 bases. Germline values: CDR1 SEHNR, CDR2 FQNEAQ (reference sequence). This CDR3 has 17 amino acids.

This clonotype was found a few times. The rearrangement links TRBV20-1 to TRBJ2-7; D not certain. This CDR3 region has 14 residues. The V gene lost 1 base and the J gene lost 0 bases, with 10 bases spanning the gap. CDR1 and CDR2 (germline): DFQATT, SNEGSKA (reference sequence). The CDR3 DNA reads as TGCAGTGCTAGAGTGGTAGGGTTCTCCTACGAGCAGTACGTC. Protein product: CSARVVGFSYEQYV.

This clonotype was counted only a few times. This chain joins TRBV7-9 and TRBJ2-5, with unresolved D. CDR1 and CDR2 from the germline V gene are SEHNR and FQNEAQ (reference sequence). This CDR3 spans 13 amino acids. V dropped 5 bases and J dropped 4 bases, with 11 bases sitting between them. In nucleotides, the CDR3 is TGTGCCAGCAGCCCCTTCGGAAGAGAGACCCAGTACTTC. Protein sequence: CASSPFGRETQYF.

Only a few counts were recorded for this clonotype. V is TRBV24-1 and J is TRBJ2-3, with 8 bases lining up with TRBD2. CDR3 length: 16 residues. Germline CDR1 KGHDR, CDR2 SFDVKD. V was pared by 7 bases and J by 0 bases, with 8 bases of the junction left unmatched. CDR3 loop: CATSTTGGGSTDTQYF. In nucleotides, the CDR3 is TGTGCCACCAGCACGACCGGGGGGGGTAGCACAGATACGCAGTATTTT.

The rearrangement links TRBV4-2 to TRBJ2-7; 9 bases are a match to TRBD1. Germline V gene sequence: CDR1 LGHNA, CDR2 YNFKEQ. V shed 1 base and J 2 bases; nucleotides not matched to a gene: 6. There are 16 residues in the CDR3. The CDR3, as DNA: TGTGCCAGCAGCCAAGCCGGGACAGGGACAGCCTACGAGCAGTACGTC. Translated: CASSQAGTGTAYEQYV.

The chain combines TRBV4-2 with TRBJ2-5; the match to TRBD1 covers 9 bases. CDR1 is LGHNA, CDR2 YNFKEQ, per germline. The CDR3 is 15 residues long. V gave up 2 bases and J gave up 5 bases; unmatched junction bases: 6. CDR3 nucleotides: TGTGCCAGCAGCCAATGGCGGGACAGGGAGGAGACCCAGTACTTC. Translating it yields CASSQWRDREETQYF.

The chain combines TRBV19 with TRBJ2-2; 10 nucleotides align to TRBD1. The V segment lost 5 bases and the J segment 6 bases; nucleotides outside the gene matches: 9. The CDR3 contains 16 residues. The germline gives CDR1 LNHDA, CDR2 SQIVND (reference sequence). The CDR3, as DNA: TGTGCCAGTAGTCCCCTTTGGGACAGGGGTGCCGGGGAGCTGTTTTTT. Encoded protein: CASSPLWDRGAGELFF. The whole variable domain, remainder taken from reference TRBV19 and TRBJ2-2, is DGGITQSPKYLFRKEGQNVTLSCEQNLNHDAMYWYRQDPGQGLRLIYYSQIVNDFQKGDIAEGYSVSREKKESFPLTVTSAQKNPTAFYLCASSPLWDRGAGELFFGEGSRLTVL.

This clonotype was picked up many times. The chain employs TRBV7-3 and TRBJ2-7, with D possibly being TRBD1 (5 bases). The CDR3 covers 18 residues. CDR1 and CDR2 from the germline V gene are SGHTA and FQGTGA. Trimming pared 0 bases from V and 0 bases from J, leaving 18 bases between. The CDR3 DNA is TGTGCCAGCAGCTTAACGGGGCCAGGTTCTTTCGGCTCCTACGAGCAGTACTTC. This codes for CASSLTGPGSFGSYEQYF.

This sequence joins TRBV10-3 and TRBJ2-5; unclear D gene. This CDR3 spans 14 amino acids. The V end was cut by 0 bases, the J end by 5 bases, with 10 bases between. Germline lookup yields CDR1 ENHRY and CDR2 SYGVKD. In DNA, the CDR3 is TGTGCCATCAGTGAGTCCCGTCTGGGGGAGACCCAGTACTTC. This gives the protein CAISESRLGETQYF.

The chain carries TRBV28 and TRBJ1-6; possible D gene TRBD1, 6 bases. Deletions cut 6 bases from V and 9 bases from J, with 18 bases between. Germline-derived CDR1 and CDR2 are MDHEN and SYDVKM. The CDR3 extends over 15 amino acids. The CDR3: CASRFLGQRASPLHF. As DNA, the CDR3 is TGTGCCAGCAGGTTTCTCGGACAGCGTGCTTCACCCCTCCACTTT.

J is TRBJ2-5 and V is TRBV12-3 or TRBV12-4; 8 bases map to TRBD1. The CDR3 spans 15 residues. V lost 6 bases to trimming and J lost 5 bases; unmatched junction nucleotides: 11. The CDR3 loop is CASSRSGHRGETQYF. For the CDR3, the DNA is TGTGCCAGCAGCCGAAGTGGCCACAGGGGGGAGACCCAGTACTTC.

This clonotype has more than one count but fewer than ten. The chain has TRBV7-9 and TRBJ2-5, with a possible D match to TRBD1 (5 bases). CDR3 length: 15 residues. CDR1 and CDR2 from the germline V gene are SEHNR and FQNEAQ (reference sequence). V was clipped by 0 bases and J by 1 base, with 9 bases between them. The CDR3 protein is CASSLASGIQETQYF. The DNA for the CDR3 is TGTGCCAGCAGCTTAGCGTCAGGGATCCAAGAGACCCAGTACTTC. The variable domain in full, with the rest retrieved from reference TRBV7-9 and TRBJ2-5, is DTGVSQNPRHKITKRGQNVTFRCDPISEHNRLYWYRQTLGQGPEFLTYFQNEAQLEKSRLLSDRFSAERPKGSFSTLEIQRTEQGDSAMYLCASSLASGIQETQYFGPGTRLLVL.

The V and J genes are TRBV6-2 or TRBV6-3 and TRBJ2-2; 8 nucleotides line up with TRBD2. Germline trimming cut 6 bases from V and 2 bases from J; bases unmatched to any gene: 5. This CDR3 contains 15 residues. CDR1 and CDR2 (germline): MNHEY, SVGEGT. Here the CDR3 reads CASSLLAENTGELFF. For the CDR3, the DNA is TGTGCCAGCAGCTTACTAGCGGAAAACACCGGGGAGCTGTTTTTT.

This clonotype has just a few counts. The chain employs TRBV4-1 and TRBJ2-2; no clear D. Germline V CDR1 and CDR2: MGHRA, YSYEKL. The V gene lost 0 bases and the J gene lost 2 bases, with 4 bases spanning the gap. This CDR3 region has 14 residues. The CDR3 loop reads CASSQELNTGELFF. CDR3 DNA sequence: TGCGCCAGCAGCCAAGAACTCAACACCGGGGAGCTGTTTTTT.

This clonotype turned up a few times. This chain links TRBV7-6 with TRBJ1-2, with D hard to call. Trimming removed 2 bases from V and 7 bases from J, with 8 bases in between. The CDR3 extends over 12 amino acids. CDR1 and CDR2 (germline): SGHVS, FNYEAQ. As DNA, the CDR3 is TGTGCCAGCAGCTTAATAGGGTCTGGCTACACCTTC. It codes for CASSLIGSGYTF.

This clonotype has only a few counts. The V call is TRBV7-6, the J call TRBJ2-3, with D possibly being TRBD1 or TRBD2 (5 bases each). CDR1 and CDR2 (germline): SGHVS, FNYEAQ. The CDR3 totals 14 residues. Trimming left V 0 bases short and J 4 bases short, with 8 bases between. The DNA for the CDR3 is TGTGCCAGCAGCTTAGCCGGGGACCCAGATACGCAGTATTTT. It yields the protein CASSLAGDPDTQYF.

The V and J genes are TRBV7-9 and TRBJ2-2; D gene uncertain. The V gene lost 5 bases and the J gene lost 6 bases, with 10 bases spanning the gap. The CDR3 has 13 residues. Per germline, CDR1 SEHNR and CDR2 FQNEAQ (reference sequence). The CDR3 DNA reads as TGTGCCAGCAGCCCAGACGGCGCCGGGGAGCTGTTTTTT. Encoded protein: CASSPDGAGELFF.